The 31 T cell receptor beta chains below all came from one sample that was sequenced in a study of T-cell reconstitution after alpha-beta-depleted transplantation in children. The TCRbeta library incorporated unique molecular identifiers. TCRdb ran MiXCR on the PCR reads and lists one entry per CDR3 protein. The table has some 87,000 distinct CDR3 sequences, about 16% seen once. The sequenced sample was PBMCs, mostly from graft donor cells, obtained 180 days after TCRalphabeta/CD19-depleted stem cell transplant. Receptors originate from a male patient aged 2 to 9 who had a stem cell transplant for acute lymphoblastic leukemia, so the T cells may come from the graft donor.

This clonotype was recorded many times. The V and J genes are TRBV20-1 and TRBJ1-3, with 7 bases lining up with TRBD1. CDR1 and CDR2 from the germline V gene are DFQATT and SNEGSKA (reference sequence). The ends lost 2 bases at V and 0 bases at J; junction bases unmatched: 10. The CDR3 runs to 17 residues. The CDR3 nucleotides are TGCAGTGCTAGAAACTCCGACAGGGCGAGCTCTGGAAACACCATATATTTT. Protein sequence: CSARNSDRASSGNTIYF.

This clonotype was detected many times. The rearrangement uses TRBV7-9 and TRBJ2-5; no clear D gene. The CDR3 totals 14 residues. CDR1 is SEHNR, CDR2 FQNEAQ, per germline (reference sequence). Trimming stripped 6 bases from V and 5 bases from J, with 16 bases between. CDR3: CASSTSVGMETQYF. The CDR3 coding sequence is TGTGCCAGCAGTACGAGCGTGGGGATGGAGACCCAGTACTTC.

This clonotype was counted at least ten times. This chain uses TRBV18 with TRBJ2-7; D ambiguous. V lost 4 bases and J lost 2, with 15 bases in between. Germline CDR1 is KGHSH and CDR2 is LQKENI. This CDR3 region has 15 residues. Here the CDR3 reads CASSRSAGKTYEQYF. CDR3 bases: TGTGCCAGCTCACGGTCCGCCGGAAAAACCTACGAGCAGTACTTC.

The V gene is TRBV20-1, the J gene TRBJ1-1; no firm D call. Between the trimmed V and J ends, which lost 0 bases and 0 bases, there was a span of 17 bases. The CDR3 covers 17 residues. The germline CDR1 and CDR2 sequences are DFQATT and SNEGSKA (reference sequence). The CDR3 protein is CSARDLLRASMNTEAFF. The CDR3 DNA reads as TGCAGTGCTAGAGATCTTCTTAGGGCCTCAATGAACACTGAAGCTTTCTTT.

The CDR3 reads CASRTTGNTEAFF. CDR3 sequence (DNA): TGTGCCAGCAGAACGACAGGGAACACTGAAGCTTTCTTT. This chain joins TRBV12-3 or TRBV12-4 and TRBJ1-1; tentatively, D is TRBD1 (6 bases). The CDR3 sequence is 13 residues long. Trimming left V 6 bases short and J 1 base short, with 9 bases between.

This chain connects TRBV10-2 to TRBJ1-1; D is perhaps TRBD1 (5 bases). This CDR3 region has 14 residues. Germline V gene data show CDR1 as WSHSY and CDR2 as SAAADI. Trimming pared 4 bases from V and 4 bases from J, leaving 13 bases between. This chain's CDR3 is CASSGAQGITEAFF. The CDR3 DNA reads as TGCGCCAGCAGTGGAGCCCAGGGAATCACTGAAGCTTTCTTT.

This CDR3 is CSAFSGLGYEQYF. The DNA for the CDR3 is TGCAGTGCTTTCTCGGGACTCGGCTACGAGCAGTACTTC. The J gene is TRBJ2-7, the V gene TRBV20-1; weak D call: TRBD2 (6 bases). CDR1 is DFQATT and CDR2 is SNEGSKA in the germline V gene (reference sequence). The CDR3 extends over 13 amino acids. V was pared by 5 bases and J by 3 bases, with 14 bases between.

CDR3 loop: CSVEGRVENTEAFF. The CDR3 DNA is TGCAGCGTTGAGGGCCGGGTAGAGAACACTGAAGCTTTCTTT. The chain employs TRBV29-1 and TRBJ1-1; the D is unclear. CDR1 and CDR2 (germline): SQVTM, ANQGSEA. V dropped 3 bases and J dropped 1 base, with 12 bases sitting between them. The CDR3 has 14 residues.

CDR3 protein: CASSFSGGATGELFF. As DNA, the CDR3 is TGTGCCAGCAGCTTTAGCGGGGGGGCCACCGGGGAGCTGTTTTTT. V is TRBV7-2 and J is TRBJ2-2; 11 bases map to TRBD2. Germline CDR1 and CDR2: SGHTA and FQGNSA. Losses at the gene ends were 3 bases for V and 4 bases for J; bases not matched to a gene: 1. This CDR3 contains 15 residues.

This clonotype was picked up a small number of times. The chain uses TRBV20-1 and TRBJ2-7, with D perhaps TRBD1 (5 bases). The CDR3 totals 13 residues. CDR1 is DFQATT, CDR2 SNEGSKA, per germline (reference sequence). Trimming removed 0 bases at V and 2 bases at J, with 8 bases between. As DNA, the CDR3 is TGCAGTGCTAGAGACAGGGCCACCTACGAGCAGTACTTC. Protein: CSARDRATYEQYF.

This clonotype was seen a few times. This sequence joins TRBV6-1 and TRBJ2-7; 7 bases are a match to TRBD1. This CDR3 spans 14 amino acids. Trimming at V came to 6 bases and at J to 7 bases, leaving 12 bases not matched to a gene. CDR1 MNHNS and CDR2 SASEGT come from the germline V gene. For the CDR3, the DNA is TGTGCCAGCAGCTCCGGGACAGCCCTACGAGAGCAGTACTTC. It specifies CASSSGTALREQYF.

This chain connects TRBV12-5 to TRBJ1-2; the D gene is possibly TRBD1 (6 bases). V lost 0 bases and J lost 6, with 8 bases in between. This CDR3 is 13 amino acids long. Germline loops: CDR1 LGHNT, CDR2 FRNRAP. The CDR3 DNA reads TGTGCTAGTGGTTTGGTTAACAGGGATGGCTACACCTTC. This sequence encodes CASGLVNRDGYTF.

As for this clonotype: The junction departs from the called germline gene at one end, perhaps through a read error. Written as DNA, the CDR3 is TGTGCCAGCAGAGTAGCCGGGGGCCTCTACAATGAGCAGTTCTTC. Translated, it gives CASRVAGGLYNEQFF. J is TRBJ2-1 and V is TRBV9; D tentatively fits TRBD1 or TRBD2 (6 bases each). The germline V gene encodes CDR1 SGDLS and CDR2 YYNGEE. CDR3 size: 15 residues.

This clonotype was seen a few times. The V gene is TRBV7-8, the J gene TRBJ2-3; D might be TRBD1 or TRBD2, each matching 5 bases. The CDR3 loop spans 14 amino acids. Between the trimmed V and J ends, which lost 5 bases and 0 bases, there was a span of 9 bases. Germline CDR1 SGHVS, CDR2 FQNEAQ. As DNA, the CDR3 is TGTGCCAGCAGCGAGGGACCCAGCACAGATACGCAGTATTTT. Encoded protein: CASSEGPSTDTQYF.

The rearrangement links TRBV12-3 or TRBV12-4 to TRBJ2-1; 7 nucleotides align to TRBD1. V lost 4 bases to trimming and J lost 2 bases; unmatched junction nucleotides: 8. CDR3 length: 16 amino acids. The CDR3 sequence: CASSSGAGTAYNEQFF. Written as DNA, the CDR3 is TGTGCCAGCAGTTCCGGGGCCGGGACAGCCTACAATGAGCAGTTCTTC.

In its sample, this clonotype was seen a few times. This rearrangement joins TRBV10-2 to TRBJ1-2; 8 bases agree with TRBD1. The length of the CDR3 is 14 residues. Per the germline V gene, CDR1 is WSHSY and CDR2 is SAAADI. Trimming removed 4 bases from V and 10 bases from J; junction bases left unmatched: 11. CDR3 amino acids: CASSGSTAGGSYTF. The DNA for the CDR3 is TGCGCCAGCAGTGGCTCCACCGCAGGGGGCTCCTACACCTTC.

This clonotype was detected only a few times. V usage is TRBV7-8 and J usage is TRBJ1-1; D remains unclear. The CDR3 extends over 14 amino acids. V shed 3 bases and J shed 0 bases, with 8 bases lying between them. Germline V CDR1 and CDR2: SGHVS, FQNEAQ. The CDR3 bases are TGTGCCAGCAGCTTGACCGCGATGAACACTGAAGCTTTCTTT. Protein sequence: CASSLTAMNTEAFF.

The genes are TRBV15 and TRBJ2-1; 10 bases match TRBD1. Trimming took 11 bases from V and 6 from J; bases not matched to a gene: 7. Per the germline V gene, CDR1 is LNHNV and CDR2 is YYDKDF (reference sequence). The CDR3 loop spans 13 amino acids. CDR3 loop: CASGTGAFNEQFF. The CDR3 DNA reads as TGTGCCTCCGGGACAGGGGCTTTCAATGAGCAGTTCTTC.

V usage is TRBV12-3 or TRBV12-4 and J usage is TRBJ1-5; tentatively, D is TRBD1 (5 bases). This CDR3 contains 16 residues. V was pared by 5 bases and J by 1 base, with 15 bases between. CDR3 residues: CASSPGDQGSNQPQHF. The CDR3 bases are TGTGCCAGCAGTCCCGGGGATCAGGGCAGCAATCAGCCCCAGCATTTT.

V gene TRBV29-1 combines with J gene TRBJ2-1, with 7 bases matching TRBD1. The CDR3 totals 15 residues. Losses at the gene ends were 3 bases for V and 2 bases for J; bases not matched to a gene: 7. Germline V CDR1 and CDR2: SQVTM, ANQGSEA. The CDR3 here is CSVDSRGSAYNEQFF. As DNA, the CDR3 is TGCAGCGTTGACTCCAGGGGGAGCGCCTACAATGAGCAGTTCTTC.

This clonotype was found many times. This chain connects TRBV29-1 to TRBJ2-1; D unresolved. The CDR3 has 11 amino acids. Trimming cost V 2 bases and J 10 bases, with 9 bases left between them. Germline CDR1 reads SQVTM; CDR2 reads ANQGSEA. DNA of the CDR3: TGCAGCGTTGAAACTACCCGGGAGCAGTTCTTC. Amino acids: CSVETTREQFF.

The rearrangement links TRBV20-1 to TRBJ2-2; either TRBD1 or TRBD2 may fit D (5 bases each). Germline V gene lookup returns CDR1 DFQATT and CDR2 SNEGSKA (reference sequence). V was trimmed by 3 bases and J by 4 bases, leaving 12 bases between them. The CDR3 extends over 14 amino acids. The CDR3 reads CSASTGPGTGELFF. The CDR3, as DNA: TGCAGTGCTAGTACGGGGCCGGGCACCGGGGAGCTGTTTTTT.

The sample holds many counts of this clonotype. The CDR3 nucleotides are TGTGCCAGCAGCCCCCGACAGGGGAATAATTCACCCCTCCACTTT. This sequence encodes CASSPRQGNNSPLHF. The gene calls are TRBV7-2 and TRBJ1-6; TRBD1 matches 8 bases. From germline, CDR1 is SGHTA and CDR2 FQGNSA. Trimming cost V 5 bases and J 5 bases; bases outside gene matches: 5. CDR3 size: 15 residues. Full variable domain (remainder filled in from reference TRBV7-2 and TRBJ1-6): GAGVSQSPSNKVTEKGKDVELRCDPISGHTALYWYRQSLGQGLEFLIYFQGNSAPDKSGLPSDRFSAERTGGSVSTLTIQRTQQEDSAVYLCASSPRQGNNSPLHFGNGTRLTVT.

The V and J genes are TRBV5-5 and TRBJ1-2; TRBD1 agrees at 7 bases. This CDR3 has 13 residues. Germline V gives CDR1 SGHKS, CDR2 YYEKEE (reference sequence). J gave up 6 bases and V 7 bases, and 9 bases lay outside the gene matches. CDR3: CASGGGTDHGYTF. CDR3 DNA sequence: TGTGCCAGCGGGGGGGGGACAGACCATGGCTACACCTTC. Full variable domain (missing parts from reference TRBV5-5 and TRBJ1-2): DAGVTQSPTHLIKTRGQQVTLRCSPISGHKSVSWYQQVLGQGPQFIFQYYEKEERGRGNFPDRFSARQFPNYSSELNVNALLLGDSALYLCASGGGTDHGYTFGSGTRLTVV.

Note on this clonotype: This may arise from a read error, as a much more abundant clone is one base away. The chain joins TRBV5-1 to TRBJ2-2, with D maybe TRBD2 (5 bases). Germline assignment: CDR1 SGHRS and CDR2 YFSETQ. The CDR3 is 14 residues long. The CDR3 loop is CASRELPNTGELLF. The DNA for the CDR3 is TGCGCCAGCAGGGAGCTACCGAACACCGGGGAGCTGCTTTTT.

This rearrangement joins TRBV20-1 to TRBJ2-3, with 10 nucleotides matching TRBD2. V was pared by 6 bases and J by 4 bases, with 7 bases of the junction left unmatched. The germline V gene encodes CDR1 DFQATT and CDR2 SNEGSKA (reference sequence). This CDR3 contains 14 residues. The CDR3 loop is CSASSGGRADTQYF. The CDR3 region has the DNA TGCAGTGCATCTAGCGGGGGTCGGGCAGATACGCAGTATTTT.

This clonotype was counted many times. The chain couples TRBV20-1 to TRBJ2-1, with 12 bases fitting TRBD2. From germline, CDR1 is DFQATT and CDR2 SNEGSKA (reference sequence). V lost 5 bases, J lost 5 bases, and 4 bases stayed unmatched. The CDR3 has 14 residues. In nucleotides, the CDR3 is TGCAGTGCTGGACTAGCGGGGAGCGACAATGAGCAGTTCTTC. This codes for CSAGLAGSDNEQFF.

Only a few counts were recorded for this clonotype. The CDR3 sequence: CSAGGLAGGIQETQYF. The DNA for the CDR3 is TGCAGTGCTGGCGGACTAGCGGGGGGGATCCAAGAGACCCAGTACTTC. The chain combines TRBV20-1 with TRBJ2-5, with TRBD2 identical over 15 bases. Unmatched junction bases numbered 5, after V lost 5 bases and J lost 1 base. The germline V gene encodes CDR1 DFQATT and CDR2 SNEGSKA (reference sequence). The CDR3 has 16 amino acids.

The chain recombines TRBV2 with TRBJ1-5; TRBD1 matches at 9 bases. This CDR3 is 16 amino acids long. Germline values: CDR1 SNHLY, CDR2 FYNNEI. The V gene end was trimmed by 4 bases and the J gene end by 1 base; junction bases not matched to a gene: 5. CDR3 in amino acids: CASSVDRGGSNQPQHF. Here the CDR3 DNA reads TGTGCCAGCAGTGTCGACAGGGGGGGAAGCAATCAGCCCCAGCATTTT.

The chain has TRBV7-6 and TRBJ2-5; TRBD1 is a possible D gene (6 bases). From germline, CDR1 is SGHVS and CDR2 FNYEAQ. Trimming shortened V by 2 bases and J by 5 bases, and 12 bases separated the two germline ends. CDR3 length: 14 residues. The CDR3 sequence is CASSLRTDGETQYF. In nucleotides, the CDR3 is TGTGCCAGCAGCTTACGGACAGACGGGGAGACCCAGTACTTC. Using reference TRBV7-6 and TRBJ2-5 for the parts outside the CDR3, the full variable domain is GAGVSQSPRYKVTKRGQDVALRCDPISGHVSLYWYRQALGQGPEFLTYFNYEAQQDKSGLPNDRFSAERPEGSISTLTIQRTEQRDSAMYRCASSLRTDGETQYFGPGTRLLVL.

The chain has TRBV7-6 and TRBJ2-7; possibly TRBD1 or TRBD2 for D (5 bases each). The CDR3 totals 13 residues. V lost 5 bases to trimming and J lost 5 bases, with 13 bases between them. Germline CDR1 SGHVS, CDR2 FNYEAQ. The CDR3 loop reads CASSLGTADEQYF. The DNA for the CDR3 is TGTGCCAGCAGCCTTGGGACGGCCGACGAGCAGTACTTC.